This paragraph covers one T cell receptor beta chain sequence. Its specific antigen is unknown. No base qualities exist here, and no much larger clone lies one base off it. V sheds 6 bases and J sheds 1 base, leaving 15 bases between their ends. Counted from cysteine to phenylalanine, this CDR3 has 15 amino acids. Only CDR3 DNA is held: 45 bases, read in frame from base 1. Via the germline V gene, CDR1 is MNHEY and CDR2 SVGAGI. Libraries were prepared through the immunoSEQ multiplex PCR assay. The multiplex PCR relied on a mix of 60 forward primers for TCR Vbeta segments and 13 reverse primers for TCR Jbeta segments. Amplification of the CDR3 region of rearranged TCR beta genes was performed with a multiplex PCR assay on genomic DNA. On the Illumina HiSeq System, the amplified TCR beta libraries were sequenced as 87-base-pair reads. As for how the authors treated the data: In a later analysis, some 80 million unique TCR beta chains were counted across the approximately 640 repertoires, and roughly 11 million of these chains were shared by at least two donors. Raw reads were error-corrected and collapsed into unique sequences by a nearest-neighbor algorithm in which closely related sequences were merged to remove PCR and sequencing errors. Alignment of CDR3 sequences to IMGT reference sequences was used to assign V, D and J gene segments. For a sequence to be retained, a match of at least six nucleotides to both a V gene segment and a J gene segment was required. A rearrangement counted as productive if the CDR3 had no stop codons and remained in frame with V and J, and every other rearrangement counted as non-productive. Following IMGT convention, CDR3 was defined as the stretch from the second conserved V-encoded cysteine up to the conserved J-encoded phenylalanine. The earlier analysis of some 600 of the donors excluded sequences that lacked an unambiguous match to a single V gene segment. In an earlier analysis of around 590 of the donors, a V segment was called functional when productive rearrangements were above 56.7%, and segregating when the standard deviation between donors exceeded 5%. To diagnose cytomegalovirus status from the catalog of TCR beta chain sequences, a statistical classification framework was built. In a later analysis, V and J genes were assigned by comparing TCR nucleotide sequences against IMGT/GENE-DB human TR gene sequences. In a later analysis, CDR3 sequences and most-parsimonious VDJ recombination scenarios were assigned using the TCRdist pipeline. In a later analysis, each TCR beta chain was defined by its CDR3 amino acid sequence together with its V-gene family, and reads without a unique V-gene family were excluded. In a later analysis, around 600 highly shared, low-generation-probability nucleotide sequences were removed to address suspected cross-contamination and a sequencing artifact. In a later analysis, a clonal expansion index for each public chain was calculated from normalized within-repertoire ranks of inferred template counts. In a later analysis, generation probabilities were computed using a VDJ recombination model fitted to out-of-frame rearrangements, and the results were checked against IGoR. In a later analysis, hypergeometric tests were used to score TCR-TCR, TCR-HLA and TCR-CMV co-occurrence, with a repertoire-size bias correction applied to TCR pairs. In a later analysis, false discovery rates were estimated by permuting HLA or CMV assignments 20 times. In a later analysis, co-occurring TCRs were grouped using DBSCAN, with TCRdist sequence similarity added in when clustering inside HLA-allele-positive subsets. Repertoires with fewer than 30,000 or more than 120,000 public chains were left out of co-occurrence clustering, as were five repertoires with anomalous nucleotide sharing. TCRdb limited this immuneACCESS table to in-frame rearrangements with V and J called. A share of clones is missing; checked studies link under half to unresolved V genes, and the rest is unexplained. V and J calls and clone size come straight from that table; D and trimming were deduced from the DNA. The sample table holds some 150,000 clones, of which roughly 85% were seen once. Of the sample, nearly 3.5% falls within the top ten clones.

The data were taken from a study of cytomegalovirus exposure and HLA in healthy donors (dated by TCRdb to the late 2010s). Background on the whole study: An earlier analysis of a few hundred of the donors reported 250 to 300 Gb of sequence data and 100 million to 120 million unique TCR beta sequences obtained from roughly 180 million T cells. A handful of DR-DQ haplotypes were handled as single units for association and clustering because linkage in the cohort was strong. Among the roughly 370 genotyped donors, 81% belonged to the genetic ancestry cluster associated with self-reported Caucasian donors. Typing coverage varied by locus: roughly 629-640 donors for A, B, C, DRB1 and DQB1; 522 for DQA1; around 570 for DPA1; some 470 for DPB1. HLA typing covered class I and class II loci at four-digit resolution. Approximately 300 gigabases of sequencing data and around 80 million unique TCR sequences made up an early release that covered fewer than 650 HLA-typed donors. An earlier analysis of 587 of the donors applied high-throughput TCR beta sequencing to assess whether each TCR beta V gene segment acted as functional or pseudogenic. The study used immunosequencing to profile the T cell repertoires of approximately 630 subjects and linked those repertoires to cytomegalovirus serostatus. The study combined high-throughput TCR immunosequencing, statistical association of individual TCRs with disease status, and machine learning to predict cytomegalovirus infection status. A later genetic analysis used genome-wide SNP genotypes for about 55% of the 666 donors, treating that subset as a discovery cohort. Donor age, sex, ethnicity and CMV serostatus were collected together with the repertoire data. In the later analysis, no new phenotypic data were used to find candidate immune exposures; instead, reliance was placed on TCR beta sequences and their occurrence across donors. The aim of the study was to test whether cataloging public T cell receptors could identify signatures of past pathogen exposure. To study patterns of TCR occurrence, a later analysis re-analyzed previously published TCR beta repertoires from 650 to 750 donors and added high-resolution HLA genotyping. Along with the approximately 700-subject first cohort, a separate validation cohort of some 130 different subjects was used. Every repertoire in the discovery cohort had been generated on one and the same sequencing platform. Across approximately 420 genotyped donors of the cohort, an average of approximately 220,000 unique TCR beta nucleotide sequences per donor were sequenced, and around 19% of those sequences were non-productive.

The cohort consisted of approximately 670 healthy bone marrow donors. Cohort members were all nominally healthy when sampled, although unrecorded immune exposures were likely present. The donor tested CMV seronegative, placing the donor among the 300 to 450 seronegative members of the cohort. Each donor provided a peripheral blood sample, and peripheral blood mononuclear cells were used for TCR beta sequencing. Genomic DNA was extracted from the blood cell samples with the Qiagen DNeasy Blood Extraction Kit. What the research found in general, with its limitations: Some IMGT-functional V segments, including TRBV6-2 and TRBV6-3, could not be distinguished by the 87-base-pair reads and were therefore excluded. A later genetic analysis reported fewer N-insertions in productive TCRs among donors in an Asian-associated ancestry cluster than the approximately 700-donor mean. A further reported finding was that TCR beta sequences accurately predicted the HLA-A and HLA-B alleles for most subjects in the first cohort. Most TCR sequences were seen in very few donors, while some public TCRs were found in many individuals. CMV serostatus was the only immune exposure information available for the cohort. Correlated functional status among segregating V segments might be attributable to linkage disequilibrium, but an unknown experimental factor could not be ruled out. An association between a missense DCLRE1C variant and V-gene and J-gene trimming of TCR beta chains was found in a later genetic analysis and replicated in an independent cohort. A cluster of highly shared sequence variants was judged likely to represent a technical artifact of the sequencing pipeline. In vitro tests confirmed that a few of the cytomegalovirus-associated TCR beta chains recognize cytomegalovirus antigens. Assigning TCR associations to individual alleles was difficult when HLA alleles, especially DR and DQ, strongly co-occurred. Several of the top co-occurrence clusters appeared to be linked to parvovirus B19, influenza, CMV and Epstein-Barr virus, according to a later analysis. HLA typing was unavailable for some donors at each locus, so association tests used only the typed subset. A later analysis found that most CMV-associated TCR beta chains appeared HLA-restricted, with HLA associations seemingly driven largely by CMV exposure. This cohort had only TCR beta chains sequenced, and the lack of alpha or paired-chain data limited which features could be detected. An earlier analysis of approximately 540 of the donors showed that most TCR beta V segments appeared in productive rearrangements either about 87% or about 30% of the time, which broadly matched IMGT annotations. Sequencing depth was assumed to be roughly uniform across donors in the presence/absence analyses, though that assumption may not hold. In a later analysis, HLA-associated TCR beta chains were found to be more clonally expanded and to have lower generation probabilities than equally common non-associated chains. In a later analysis, more than 15,000 TCR beta sequences were associated with specific HLA alleles at a false discovery rate of 0.05. Cytomegalovirus status was reported to be diagnosed by the classifier with high specificity and sensitivity in both the original and validation cohorts. It was suggested by the authors that the approach could potentially be generalized to other disease states and immunological phenotypes. The study listed 164 TCR beta chains as associated with cytomegalovirus. Over 15 rarely observed V segments, including chromosome 9 orphons, were excluded from the earlier analysis of approximately 500 of the donors because counts were too low. According to a later analysis, TCR association rates differed among HLA loci, with DRB1 alleles showing the most associated TCRs and HLA-C alleles showing the fewest.

This TCR came from a male donor in good health and CMV-seronegative. Sequencing used PBMCs. This sequence uses TRBV6-5 and TRBJ1-1; TRBD1 is a weak D gene call, 6 bases matching. Here the CDR3 is given as CASRDLGARNTEAFF. The DNA sequence is as follows: TGTGCCAGCAGAGACCTGGGGGCGAGGAACACTGAAGCTTTCTTT.